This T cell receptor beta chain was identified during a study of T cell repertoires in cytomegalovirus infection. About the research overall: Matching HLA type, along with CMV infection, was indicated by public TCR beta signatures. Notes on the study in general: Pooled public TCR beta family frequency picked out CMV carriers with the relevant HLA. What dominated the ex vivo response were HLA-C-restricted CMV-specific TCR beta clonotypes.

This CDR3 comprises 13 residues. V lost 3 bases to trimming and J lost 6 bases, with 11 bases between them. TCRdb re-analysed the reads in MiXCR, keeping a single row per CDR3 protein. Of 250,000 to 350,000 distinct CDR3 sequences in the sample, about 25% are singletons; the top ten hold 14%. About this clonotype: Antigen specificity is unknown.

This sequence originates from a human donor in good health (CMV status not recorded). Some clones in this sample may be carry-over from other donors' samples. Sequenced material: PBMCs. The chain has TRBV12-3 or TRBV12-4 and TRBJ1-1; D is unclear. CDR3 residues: CASSLGGRPEAFF. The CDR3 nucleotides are TGTGCCAGCAGTTTGGGCGGGAGGCCTGAAGCTTTCTTT.